Each of the 24 T cell receptor beta chains below was sequenced from the same sample in a study of blood T cell repertoires in COVID-19. Sequencing was performed with immunoSEQ multiplex PCR; in TCRdb, only in-frame clones are kept and a portion is missing. The sample consists of hundreds of thousands of clones, around 87% of them appearing once. What was sequenced was peripheral blood. These receptors were taken from a man in his sixties or seventies with acute or convalescent COVID-19.

The chain uses TRBV2 and TRBJ1-1; TRBD1 might be the D (6 bases). With 2 bases removed from V and 4 bases from J, the gap between germline ends came to 17 bases. CDR1 SNHLY and CDR2 FYNNEI come from the germline V gene. The CDR3 runs 16 residues. The CDR3 spells CASSENQAGVGTEAFF. DNA for the CDR3: TGTGCCAGCAGTGAAAATCAGGCAGGGGTAGGCACTGAAGCTTTCTTT.

As regards this clone: Other nucleotide sequences from this sample produce the same CDR3. This chain joins TRBV28 and TRBJ1-2; D remains ambiguous. Trimming removed 6 bases from V and 4 bases from J, with 12 bases in between. The germline V gene has CDR1 MDHEN and CDR2 SYDVKM. The CDR3 has 13 residues. The CDR3 is CASSRGQSYGYTF. The CDR3, as DNA: TGTGCCAGCAGCCGCGGCCAGAGCTATGGCTACACCTTC.

This clone was seen only once. J is TRBJ2-7 and V is TRBV9; 7 positions match TRBD2. The CDR3 length is 14 residues. V lost 4 bases to trimming and J lost 7 bases; unmatched junction nucleotides: 11. Germline V gene data show CDR1 as SGDLS and CDR2 as YYNGEE. CDR3 residues: CASSSFGGSKEQYF. The CDR3 DNA reads TGTGCCAGCAGCTCCTTTGGCGGGAGTAAGGAGCAGTACTTC.

The CDR3 bases are TGTGCCAGTAGCCGACAGCATGATGAAAAACTGTTTTTT. Residues: CASSRQHDEKLFF. The V call is TRBV19, the J call TRBJ1-4, with a possible D match to TRBD1 (5 bases). The CDR3 has 13 residues. Germline loops: CDR1 LNHDA, CDR2 SQIVND (reference sequence). Between the trimmed V and J ends, which lost 6 bases and 6 bases, there was a span of 11 bases. Full variable domain (rest looked up from reference TRBV19 and TRBJ1-4): DGGITQSPKYLFRKEGQNVTLSCEQNLNHDAMYWYRQDPGQGLRLIYYSQIVNDFQKGDIAEGYSVSREKKESFPLTVTSAQKNPTAFYLCASSRQHDEKLFFGSGTQLSVL.

Of note for this clone: Compared with germline, one end of the junction differs, possibly owing to a read error. The chain recombines TRBV3-1 (or the pseudogene TRBV3-2) with TRBJ1-1; 10 nucleotides match TRBD1. Germline V gene lookup returns CDR1 LGHDT and CDR2 YNNKEL (reference sequence). The length of the CDR3 is 12 residues. This CDR3 reads CASSQSGTGAGF. The CDR3 nucleotides are TGTGCCAGCAGCCAATCCGGGACAGGGGCCGGCTTT.

The chain joins TRBV9 to TRBJ2-1, with D unclear. In germline, CDR1 is SGDLS, CDR2 YYNGEE. This CDR3 comprises 15 residues. The V gene lost 4 bases and the J gene lost 0 bases, with 11 bases spanning the gap. For the CDR3, the DNA is TGTGCCAGCAGCCCACAGTCCTACTCCTACAATGAGCAGTTCTTC. Translation gives CASSPQSYSYNEQFF.

As to this clone: Within the sample, other DNA sequences also encode this same CDR3. The CDR3 nucleotides read TGTGCCAGCAGCTTAGGGCAGGACAATGAGCAGTTCTTC. Encoded protein: CASSLGQDNEQFF. The V and J genes are TRBV11-3 and TRBJ2-1, with D unresolved. This CDR3 region has 13 residues. V was shortened by 1 base and J by 5 bases, with 6 bases between the two germline ends. Germline assignment: CDR1 SGHNT and CDR2 YENEEA.

The gene calls are TRBV6-5 and TRBJ2-7, with D perhaps TRBD2 (7 bases). Between the trimmed V and J ends, which lost 7 bases and 7 bases, there was a span of 17 bases. Germline CDR1 MNHEY, CDR2 SVGAGI. The CDR3 covers 13 residues. CDR3 residues: CASNQRGAGEQYF. The CDR3 DNA is TGTGCCAGCAACCAACGGGGGGCCGGTGAGCAGTACTTC.

CDR3 residues: CASSSQPQETQYF. CDR3 DNA: TGTGCCAGTAGTTCACAGCCTCAAGAGACCCAGTACTTC. V and J are TRBV19 and TRBJ2-5; D not certain. The CDR3 sequence is 13 residues long. Per germline, CDR1 LNHDA and CDR2 SQIVND (reference sequence). Trimming took 5 bases from V and 2 from J, leaving 9 bases between them.

Only a few counts were recorded for this clone. The chain has TRBV7-9 and TRBJ1-4, with D hard to call. V was trimmed by 0 bases and J by 0 bases, leaving 5 bases between them. Looked up from germline, CDR1 is SEHNR and CDR2 is FQNEAQ (reference sequence). This CDR3 contains 15 residues. The chain's CDR3 is CASSLAQSTNEKLFF. CDR3 in DNA: TGTGCCAGCAGCTTAGCGCAGTCAACTAATGAAAAACTGTTTTTT. Supplemented by reference TRBV7-9 and TRBJ1-4, the full variable domain reads DTGVSQNPRHKITKRGQNVTFRCDPISEHNRLYWYRQTLGQGPEFLTYFQNEAQLEKSRLLSDRFSAERPKGSFSTLEIQRTEQGDSAMYLCASSLAQSTNEKLFFGSGTQLSVL.

The chain is built from TRBV24-1 and TRBJ1-3; tentatively, D is TRBD1 (5 bases). CDR1 KGHDR and CDR2 SFDVKD come from the germline V gene. CDR3 size: 12 residues. V lost 10 bases and J 7 bases, leaving 13 bases between the germline ends. The CDR3 nucleotides are TGTGCCACTGGGGCCCAACTGAACACCATATATTTT. Translated, it gives CATGAQLNTIYF.

The chain couples TRBV19 to TRBJ1-6; the D is unclear. Trimming pared 3 bases from V and 4 bases from J, leaving 7 bases between. CDR3 length equals 14 residues. The germline V gene has CDR1 LNHDA and CDR2 SQIVND (reference sequence). The CDR3 coding sequence is TGTGCCAGTAGTATTACTGCGTATAATTCACCCCTCCACTTT. Translation gives CASSITAYNSPLHF.

This chain connects TRBV6-5 to TRBJ1-1; a weak D match, TRBD1 (6 bases). There are 13 residues in the CDR3. Trimming shortened V by 7 bases and J by 3 bases, and 12 bases separated the two germline ends. Looked up from germline, CDR1 is MNHEY and CDR2 is SVGAGI. This CDR3 is CASMHRADTEAFF. The CDR3 DNA reads as TGTGCCAGCATGCACAGGGCTGACACTGAAGCTTTCTTT.

The chain links TRBV19 to TRBJ1-2; 8 bases fit TRBD1. Per the germline V gene, CDR1 is LNHDA and CDR2 is SQIVND (reference sequence). The CDR3 sequence is 15 residues long. After removal of 2 bases from V and 5 bases from J, the junction contained 7 bases not matched to a gene. For the CDR3, the DNA is TGTGCCAGTAGTATATCCCAGGGGGCTGAGTATGGCTACACCTTC. Residues: CASSISQGAEYGYTF.

The chain joins TRBV5-1 to TRBJ1-4; 12 bases are shared with TRBD1. The CDR3 totals 16 residues. The trim removed 5 bases at V and 4 bases at J, leaving 6 bases unmatched. The germline V gene has CDR1 SGHRS and CDR2 YFSETQ. The CDR3 coding sequence is TGCGCCAGCAGAACGGGACAGGGGGCTTTTAATGAAAAACTGTTTTTT. It yields the protein CASRTGQGAFNEKLFF.

The chain joins TRBV29-1 to TRBJ2-1, with D possibly being TRBD2 (6 bases). The CDR3 extends over 14 amino acids. From germline, CDR1 is SQVTM and CDR2 ANQGSEA. Trimming left V 3 bases short and J 3 bases short, with 12 bases between. CDR3 region: CSVDPGGIYNEQFF. In DNA form, the CDR3 reads TGCAGCGTTGATCCCGGGGGTATCTACAATGAGCAGTTCTTC.

The chain recombines TRBV19 with TRBJ2-6, with D possibly being TRBD2 (6 bases). Trimming removed 6 bases at V and 0 bases at J, with 18 bases between. CDR1 LNHDA and CDR2 SQIVND come from the germline V gene (reference sequence). CDR3 size: 18 residues. The CDR3 here is CASSKGLGTFSGANVLTF. The DNA of the CDR3 is TGTGCCAGTAGCAAGGGACTCGGCACGTTCTCTGGGGCCAACGTCCTGACTTTC.

The chain is built from TRBV30 and TRBJ2-1, with 8 positions matching TRBD2. The V and J ends lost 4 bases and 10 bases, in that order; junction bases with no gene match: 12. The CDR3 extends over 14 amino acids. The germline CDR1 and CDR2 sequences are GTSNPN and SVGIG (reference sequence). CDR3 nucleotide sequence: TGTGCCTGGAAAGGGGCGGGGGGTCCTAGGGAGCAGTTCTTC. Residues: CAWKGAGGPREQFF.

This chain joins TRBV9 and TRBJ1-2; the D gene is possibly TRBD1 (5 bases). V was trimmed by 4 bases and J by 5 bases, leaving 18 bases between them. CDR1 is SGDLS, CDR2 YYNGEE, per germline. The CDR3 has 15 amino acids. CDR3 protein: CASSPADGGTYGYTF. CDR3 coding DNA: TGTGCCAGCAGCCCGGCCGACGGGGGTACATATGGCTACACCTTC. The whole variable domain, filled in from reference TRBV9 and TRBJ1-2, reads DSGVTQTPKHLITATGQRVTLRCSPRSGDLSVYWYQQSLDQGLQFLIQYYNGEERAKGNILERFSAQQFPDLHSELNLSSLELGDSALYFCASSPADGGTYGYTFGSGTRLTVV.

The chain combines TRBV9 with TRBJ1-1; 8 nucleotides line up with TRBD1. This CDR3 contains 15 residues. In germline, CDR1 is SGDLS, CDR2 YYNGEE. V was clipped by 4 bases and J by 1 base; unmatched bases: 6. The chain's CDR3 is CASSYGQGSNTEAFF. The CDR3 DNA sequence: TGTGCCAGCAGCTACGGACAGGGATCGAACACTGAAGCTTTCTTT. The full variable domain, with the rest looked up from reference TRBV9 and TRBJ1-1, is DSGVTQTPKHLITATGQRVTLRCSPRSGDLSVYWYQQSLDQGLQFLIQYYNGEERAKGNILERFSAQQFPDLHSELNLSSLELGDSALYFCASSYGQGSNTEAFFGQGTRLTVV.

This chain joins TRBV5-1 and TRBJ2-1; D may be TRBD2 (5 bases). The CDR3 contains 14 residues. V gave up 1 base and J gave up 7 bases, with 12 bases separating them. Germline CDR1 and CDR2: SGHRS and YFSETQ. CDR3 nucleotide sequence: TGCGCCAGCAGCTTGTCCCGGACTTGGAATGAGCAGTTCTTC. This gives the protein CASSLSRTWNEQFF. Based on the CDR3 plus reference TRBV5-1 and TRBJ2-1, the full variable domain is KAGVTQTPRYLIKTRGQQVTLSCSPISGHRSVSWYQQTPGQGLQFLFEYFSETQRNKGNFPGRFSGRQFSNSRSEMNVSTLELGDSALYLCASSLSRTWNEQFFGPGTRLTVL.

The chain employs TRBV12-3 or TRBV12-4 and TRBJ1-2, with 8 bases lining up with TRBD1. J gave up 8 bases and V 5 bases, and 7 bases lay outside the gene matches. This CDR3 contains 13 residues. CDR3: CASSGTGGRGYTF. The CDR3 DNA follows: TGTGCCAGCAGTGGTACAGGGGGACGCGGCTACACCTTC.

This chain links TRBV6-5 with TRBJ1-6; 9 bases match TRBD1. Per germline, CDR1 MNHEY and CDR2 SVGAGI. The V segment lost 2 bases and the J segment 10 bases; nucleotides outside the gene matches: 3. This CDR3 has 14 residues. The CDR3 sequence is CASSYDRGLSPLHF. CDR3 coding DNA: TGTGCCAGCAGTTACGACAGGGGGTTGTCACCCCTCCACTTT.

This chain connects TRBV4-3 to TRBJ1-6; the D gene is possibly TRBD1 (6 bases). CDR1 and CDR2 (germline): LGHNA, YSLEER. Trimming stripped 0 bases from V and 2 bases from J, with 11 bases between. The CDR3 loop spans 17 amino acids. The CDR3 DNA is TGCGCCAGCAGCCAAGATCGGCAGGGGCCCTATAATTCACCCCTCCACTTT. Translating it yields CASSQDRQGPYNSPLHF.